These 10 T cell receptor beta chains share one sample of origin, sequenced in a study of blood T cell repertoires in COVID-19. Assay used: immunoSEQ multiplex PCR; TCRdb lists only in-frame clones, some missing. The top ten hold roughly 1.3% of the sample, which has tens of thousands of clones, roughly 90% seen once. The sample consisted of peripheral blood. These receptors all come from a man in his 60s with acute or convalescent COVID-19.

The chain couples TRBV28 to TRBJ2-1, with 10 bases matching TRBD2. The CDR3 loop spans 15 amino acids. Germline V gives CDR1 MDHEN, CDR2 SYDVKM. Trimming took 7 bases from V and 2 from J; bases not matched to a gene: 5. Here the CDR3 DNA reads TGTGCCAGCATTGGAGCGGGGGGGCCCTACAATGAGCAGTTCTTC. This translates into CASIGAGGPYNEQFF.

V usage is TRBV19 and J usage is TRBJ1-1; 7 bases match TRBD1. CDR3 length equals 14 residues. Per the germline V gene, CDR1 is LNHDA and CDR2 is SQIVND (reference sequence). The V gene end was trimmed by 0 bases and the J gene end by 4 bases; junction bases not matched to a gene: 2. Here the CDR3 reads CASSIEQGTTEAFF. CDR3 sequence (DNA): TGTGCCAGTAGTATAGAACAGGGGACCACTGAAGCTTTCTTT.

V gene TRBV11-2 combines with J gene TRBJ1-2, with 9 bases identical to TRBD1. Germline CDR1 and CDR2: SGHAT and FQNNGV. Unmatched junction bases numbered 2, after V lost 1 base and J lost 5 bases. This CDR3 has 14 amino acids. The CDR3 sequence is CASSLVGTGYGYTF. The CDR3, as DNA: TGTGCCAGCAGCTTAGTAGGGACAGGGTATGGCTACACCTTC.

The chain carries TRBV25-1 and TRBJ1-2, with a tentative D call TRBD1 (5 bases). The CDR3 runs to 11 residues. Trimming pared 11 bases from V and 4 bases from J, leaving 11 bases between. Germline CDR1 is MGHDK and CDR2 is SYGVNS. CDR3 protein: CACGGAYGYTF. CDR3 DNA sequence: TGTGCCTGTGGCGGGGCCTATGGCTACACCTTC.

V and J are TRBV27 and TRBJ1-4; the D gene is possibly TRBD1 (5 bases). The V and J ends lost 1 base and 4 bases respectively, with 13 bases between them. Germline loops: CDR1 MNHEY, CDR2 SMNVEV (reference sequence). CDR3 length: 16 residues. CDR3 residues: CASSLLPSGVNEKLFF. The DNA of the CDR3 is TGTGCCAGCAGTTTATTACCCTCGGGGGTTAATGAAAAACTGTTTTTT.

This clone was observed a handful of times. This chain connects TRBV3-1 (or the pseudogene TRBV3-2) to TRBJ1-5; D might be TRBD1 (6 bases). V was clipped by 5 bases and J by 3 bases, with 11 bases between them. The CDR3 is 14 amino acids. Germline values: CDR1 LGHDT, CDR2 YNNKEL (reference sequence). Written as DNA, the CDR3 is TGTGCCAGCAGCGACCAGGGGATCAATCAGCCCCAGCATTTT. Its protein product is CASSDQGINQPQHF.

The genes are TRBV18 and TRBJ2-1; 7 nucleotides match TRBD2. Germline V lookup: CDR1 KGHSH, CDR2 LQKENI. Unmatched junction bases numbered 10, after V lost 5 bases and J lost 0 bases. The CDR3 runs 17 residues. The CDR3 reads CASSRRFSGDSYNEQFF. The CDR3 DNA follows: TGTGCCAGCTCAAGACGATTCAGCGGGGACTCCTACAATGAGCAGTTCTTC.

The V call is TRBV5-4, the J call TRBJ2-5; D remains ambiguous. CDR3 length: 14 residues. Trimming cost V 2 bases and J 6 bases, with 14 bases left between them. The germline gives CDR1 SGHNT, CDR2 YYREEE (reference sequence). The CDR3 DNA reads as TGTGCCAGCAGCTTAATGGGCCAAGAACAGACCCAGTACTTC. This encodes CASSLMGQEQTQYF. The full variable domain, its missing parts supplied by reference TRBV5-4 and TRBJ2-5, is ETGVTQSPTHLIKTRGQQVTLRCSSQSGHNTVSWYQQALGQGPQFIFQYYREEENGRGNFPPRFSGLQFPNYSSELNVNALELDDSALYLCASSLMGQEQTQYFGPGTRLLVL.

This chain uses TRBV5-1 with TRBJ2-3; 7 bases line up with TRBD2. Trimming removed 1 base from V and 4 bases from J; junction bases left unmatched: 6. The CDR3 is made up of 15 amino acids. Germline loops: CDR1 SGHRS, CDR2 YFSETQ. The CDR3 DNA is TGCGCCAGCAGCTTGCTAGCGGCTAAATCAGATACGCAGTATTTT. Translation gives CASSLLAAKSDTQYF.

This clone was observed a single time. V gene TRBV5-1 combines with J gene TRBJ1-1; 8 nucleotides agree with TRBD1. Germline CDR1 reads SGHRS; CDR2 reads YFSETQ. J was trimmed by 4 bases and V by 3 bases; bases with no gene match: 2. The CDR3 contains 13 residues. CDR3 sequence reads: CASSWGQVTEAFF. The CDR3 DNA is TGCGCCAGCAGCTGGGGACAGGTCACTGAAGCTTTCTTT.